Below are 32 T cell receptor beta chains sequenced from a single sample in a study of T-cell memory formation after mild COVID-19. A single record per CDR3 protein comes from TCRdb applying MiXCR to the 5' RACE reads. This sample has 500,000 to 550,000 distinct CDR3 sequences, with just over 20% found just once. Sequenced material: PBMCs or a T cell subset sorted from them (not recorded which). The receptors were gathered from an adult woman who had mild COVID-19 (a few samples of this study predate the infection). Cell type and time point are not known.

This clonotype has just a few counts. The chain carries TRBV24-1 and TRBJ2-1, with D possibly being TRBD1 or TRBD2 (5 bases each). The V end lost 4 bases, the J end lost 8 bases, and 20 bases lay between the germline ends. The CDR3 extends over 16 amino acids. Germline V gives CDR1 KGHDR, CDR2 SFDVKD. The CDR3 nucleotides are TGTGCCACCAGTGACCGAGGGGACGAAGCAATTGATGAGCAGTTCTTC. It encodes CATSDRGDEAIDEQFF.

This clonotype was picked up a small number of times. The CDR3 nucleotides are TGTGCCAGCACCCTGGGGCACGAGACCCAGTACTTC. This codes for CASTLGHETQYF. The chain carries TRBV5-6 and TRBJ2-5; tentative D call: TRBD1 (5 bases). Germline V gene sequence: CDR1 SGHDT, CDR2 YYEEEE. V lost 6 bases to trimming and J lost 5 bases, with 11 bases between them. This CDR3 is 12 amino acids long.

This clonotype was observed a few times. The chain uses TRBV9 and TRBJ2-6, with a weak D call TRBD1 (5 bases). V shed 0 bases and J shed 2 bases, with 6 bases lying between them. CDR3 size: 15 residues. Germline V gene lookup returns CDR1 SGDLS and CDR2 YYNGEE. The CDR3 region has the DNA TGTGCCAGCAGCGTAGAGGGGCCTGGGGCCAACGTCCTGACTTTC. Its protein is CASSVEGPGANVLTF.

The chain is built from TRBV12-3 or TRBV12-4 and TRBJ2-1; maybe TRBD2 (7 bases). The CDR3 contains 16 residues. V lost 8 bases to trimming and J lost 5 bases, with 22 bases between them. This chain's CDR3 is CASLNPFWGGHNEQFF. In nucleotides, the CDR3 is TGTGCCAGCCTGAACCCCTTTTGGGGGGGGCACAATGAGCAGTTCTTC.

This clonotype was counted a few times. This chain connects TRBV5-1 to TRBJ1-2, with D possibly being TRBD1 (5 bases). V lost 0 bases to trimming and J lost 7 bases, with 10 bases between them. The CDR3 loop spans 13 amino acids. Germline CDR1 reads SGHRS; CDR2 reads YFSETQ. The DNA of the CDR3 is TGCGCCAGCAGCTTGGAGGGGAGAGCTGGCTACACCTTC. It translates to CASSLEGRAGYTF.

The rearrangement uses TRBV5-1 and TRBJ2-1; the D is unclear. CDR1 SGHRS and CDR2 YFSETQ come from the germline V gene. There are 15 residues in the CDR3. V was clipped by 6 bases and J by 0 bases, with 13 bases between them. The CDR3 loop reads CASISESSSYNEQFF. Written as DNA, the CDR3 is TGCGCCAGCATTTCGGAGTCCTCCTCCTACAATGAGCAGTTCTTC. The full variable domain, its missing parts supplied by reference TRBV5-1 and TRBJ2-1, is KAGVTQTPRYLIKTRGQQVTLSCSPISGHRSVSWYQQTPGQGLQFLFEYFSETQRNKGNFPGRFSGRQFSNSRSEMNVSTLELGDSALYLCASISESSSYNEQFFGPGTRLTVL.

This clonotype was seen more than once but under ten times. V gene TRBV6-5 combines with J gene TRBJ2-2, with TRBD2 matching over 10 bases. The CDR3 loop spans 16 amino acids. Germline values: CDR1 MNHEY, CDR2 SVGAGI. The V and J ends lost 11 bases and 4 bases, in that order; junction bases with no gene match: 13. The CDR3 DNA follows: TGTGCCGTCCAATCTAGCGGGAGAGGTGGCACCGGGGAGCTGTTTTTT. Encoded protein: CAVQSSGRGGTGELFF.

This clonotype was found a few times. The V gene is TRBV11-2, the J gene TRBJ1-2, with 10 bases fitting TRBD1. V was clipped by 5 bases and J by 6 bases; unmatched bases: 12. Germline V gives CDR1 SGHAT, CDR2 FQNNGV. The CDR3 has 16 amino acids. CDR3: CASSPPPGTGAHGYTF. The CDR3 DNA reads TGTGCCAGCAGCCCCCCACCCGGGACAGGGGCGCATGGCTACACCTTC.

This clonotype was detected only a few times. The CDR3 protein is CASSLGGLAGSQFF. The CDR3 DNA is TGTGCCAGCAGTTTAGGTGGACTAGCGGGAAGCCAGTTCTTC. J is TRBJ2-1 and V is TRBV27, with TRBD2 matching over 12 bases. CDR1 is MNHEY and CDR2 is SMNVEV in the germline V gene (reference sequence). This CDR3 is 14 amino acids long. V lost 2 bases, J lost 13 bases, and 6 bases stayed unmatched.

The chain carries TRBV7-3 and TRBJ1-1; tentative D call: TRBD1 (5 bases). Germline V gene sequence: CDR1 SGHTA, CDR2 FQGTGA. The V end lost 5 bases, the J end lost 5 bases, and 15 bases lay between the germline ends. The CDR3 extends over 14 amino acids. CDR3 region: CASSAGTGRTEAFF. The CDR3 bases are TGTGCCAGCAGCGCCGGGACGGGGAGGACTGAAGCTTTCTTT.

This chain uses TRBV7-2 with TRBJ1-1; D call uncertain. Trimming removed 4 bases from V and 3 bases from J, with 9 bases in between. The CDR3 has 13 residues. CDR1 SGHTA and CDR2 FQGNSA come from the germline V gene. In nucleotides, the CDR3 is TGTGCCAGCAGCTCCTTATGGGACACTGAAGCTTTCTTT. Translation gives CASSSLWDTEAFF.

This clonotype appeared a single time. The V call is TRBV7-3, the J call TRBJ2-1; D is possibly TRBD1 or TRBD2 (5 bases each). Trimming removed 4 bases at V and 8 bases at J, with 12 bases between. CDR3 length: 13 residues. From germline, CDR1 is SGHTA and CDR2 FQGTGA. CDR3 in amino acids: CASSSDWGHEQFF. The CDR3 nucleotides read TGTGCCAGCAGCTCGGACTGGGGCCATGAGCAGTTCTTC.

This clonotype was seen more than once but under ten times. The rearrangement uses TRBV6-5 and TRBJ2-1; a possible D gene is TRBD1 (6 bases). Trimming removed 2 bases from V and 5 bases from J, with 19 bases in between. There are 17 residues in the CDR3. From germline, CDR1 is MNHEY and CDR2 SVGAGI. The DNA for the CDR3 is TGTGCCAGCAGTTACCCGAGGGGGATCGGCAGGAACAATGAGCAGTTCTTC. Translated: CASSYPRGIGRNNEQFF.

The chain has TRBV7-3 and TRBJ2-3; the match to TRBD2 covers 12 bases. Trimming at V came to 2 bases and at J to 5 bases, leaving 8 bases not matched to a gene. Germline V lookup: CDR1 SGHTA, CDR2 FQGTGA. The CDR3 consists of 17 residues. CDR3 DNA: TGTGCCAGCAGCTTATTTGCTAGCGGGGGGGCCGGAGATACGCAGTATTTT. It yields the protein CASSLFASGGAGDTQYF.

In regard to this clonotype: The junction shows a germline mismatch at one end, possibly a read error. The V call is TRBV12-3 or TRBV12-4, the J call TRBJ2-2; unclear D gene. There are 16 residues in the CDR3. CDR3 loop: CASTYSEILNTGELFF. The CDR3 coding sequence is TGTGCCAGCACTTACAGCGAAATCCTAAACACCGGTGAGCTGTTTTTT.

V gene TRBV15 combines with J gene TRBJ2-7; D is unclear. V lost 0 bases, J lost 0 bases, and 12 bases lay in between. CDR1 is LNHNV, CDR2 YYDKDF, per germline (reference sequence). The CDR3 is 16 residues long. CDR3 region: CATSREGYRISYEQYF. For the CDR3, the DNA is TGTGCCACCAGCAGAGAGGGTTACCGTATCTCCTACGAGCAGTACTTC.

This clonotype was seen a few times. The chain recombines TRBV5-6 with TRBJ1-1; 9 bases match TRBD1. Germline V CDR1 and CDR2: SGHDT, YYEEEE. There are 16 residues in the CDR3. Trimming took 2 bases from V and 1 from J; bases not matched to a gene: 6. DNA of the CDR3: TGTGCCAGCAGCTTCCTACAGGGGGCGCGGAACACTGAAGCTTTCTTT. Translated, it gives CASSFLQGARNTEAFF.

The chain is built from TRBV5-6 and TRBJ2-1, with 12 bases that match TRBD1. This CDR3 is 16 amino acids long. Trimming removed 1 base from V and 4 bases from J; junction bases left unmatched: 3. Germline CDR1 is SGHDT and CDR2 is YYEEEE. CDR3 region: CASSLRDRGLYNEQFF. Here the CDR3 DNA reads TGTGCCAGCAGCTTGCGGGACAGGGGGCTATACAATGAGCAGTTCTTC.

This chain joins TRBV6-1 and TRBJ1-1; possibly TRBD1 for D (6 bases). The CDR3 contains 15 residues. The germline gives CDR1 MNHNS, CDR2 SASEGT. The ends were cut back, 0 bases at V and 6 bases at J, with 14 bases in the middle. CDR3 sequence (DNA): TGTGCCAGCAGTGAAGCCCCACGGGGGGCCTCTGAAGCTTTCTTT. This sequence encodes CASSEAPRGASEAFF.

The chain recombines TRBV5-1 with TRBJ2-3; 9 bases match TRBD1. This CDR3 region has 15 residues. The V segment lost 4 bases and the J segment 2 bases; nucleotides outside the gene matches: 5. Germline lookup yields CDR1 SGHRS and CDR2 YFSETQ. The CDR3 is CASSKDRGNTDTQYF. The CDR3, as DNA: TGCGCCAGCAGCAAAGACAGGGGGAACACAGATACGCAGTATTTT.

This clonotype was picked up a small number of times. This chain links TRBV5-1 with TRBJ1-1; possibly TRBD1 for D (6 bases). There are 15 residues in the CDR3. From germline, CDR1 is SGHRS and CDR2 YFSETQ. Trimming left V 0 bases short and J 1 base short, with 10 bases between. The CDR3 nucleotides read TGCGCCAGCAGCTTGGTGTCAGGGGCGAACACTGAAGCTTTCTTT. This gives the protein CASSLVSGANTEAFF.

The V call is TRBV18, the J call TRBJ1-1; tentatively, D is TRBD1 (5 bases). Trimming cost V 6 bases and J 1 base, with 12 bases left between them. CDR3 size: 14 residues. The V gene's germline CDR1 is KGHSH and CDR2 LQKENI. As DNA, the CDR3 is TGTGCCAGCTCTCGCGACAGCGCGAACACTGAAGCTTTCTTT. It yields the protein CASSRDSANTEAFF.

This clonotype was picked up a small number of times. CDR3 DNA: TGTGCCAGCAGCTTTAGTAGCAGCCGGGGCACAGATACGCAGTATTTT. Its protein product is CASSFSSSRGTDTQYF. The chain links TRBV7-2 to TRBJ2-3; no reliable D call. The CDR3 has 16 amino acids. Trimming took off 3 bases at V and 1 base at J, with 14 bases between the two ends. Germline V gives CDR1 SGHTA, CDR2 FQGNSA.

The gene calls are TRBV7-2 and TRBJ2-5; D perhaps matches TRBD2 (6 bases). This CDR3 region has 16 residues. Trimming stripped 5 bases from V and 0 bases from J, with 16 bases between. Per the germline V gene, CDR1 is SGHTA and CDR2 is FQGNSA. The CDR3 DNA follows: TGTGCCAGCAGCCTCAAGGGACTTCGGTACCAAGAGACCCAGTACTTC. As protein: CASSLKGLRYQETQYF. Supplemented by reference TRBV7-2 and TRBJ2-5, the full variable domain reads GAGVSQSPSNKVTEKGKDVELRCDPISGHTALYWYRQSLGQGLEFLIYFQGNSAPDKSGLPSDRFSAERTGGSVSTLTIQRTQQEDSAVYLCASSLKGLRYQETQYFGPGTRLLVL.

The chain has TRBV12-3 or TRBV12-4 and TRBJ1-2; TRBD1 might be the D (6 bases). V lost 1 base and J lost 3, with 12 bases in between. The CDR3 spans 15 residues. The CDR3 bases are TGTGCCAGCAGTTTAGGCTCAGGGGCGGACTATGGCTACACCTTC. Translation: CASSLGSGADYGYTF.

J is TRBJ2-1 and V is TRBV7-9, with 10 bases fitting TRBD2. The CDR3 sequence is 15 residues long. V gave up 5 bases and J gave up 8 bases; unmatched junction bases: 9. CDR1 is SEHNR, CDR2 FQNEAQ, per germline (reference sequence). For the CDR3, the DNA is TGTGCCAGCAGCAACTTAGCGGGGGGCGGCGATGAGCAGTTCTTC. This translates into CASSNLAGGGDEQFF.

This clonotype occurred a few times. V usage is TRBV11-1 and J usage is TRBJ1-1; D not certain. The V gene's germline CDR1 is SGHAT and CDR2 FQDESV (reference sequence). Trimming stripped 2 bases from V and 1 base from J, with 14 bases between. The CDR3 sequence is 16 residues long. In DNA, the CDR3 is TGTGCCAGCAGCTTACGGGCCCTGACGGGGAACACTGAAGCTTTCTTT. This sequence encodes CASSLRALTGNTEAFF.

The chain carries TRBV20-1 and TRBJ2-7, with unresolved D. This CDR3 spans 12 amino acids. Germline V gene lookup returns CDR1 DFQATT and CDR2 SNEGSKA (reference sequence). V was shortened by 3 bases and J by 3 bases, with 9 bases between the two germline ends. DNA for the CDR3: TGCAGTGCTAGCGGGTTTCACTACGAGCAGTACTTC. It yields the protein CSASGFHYEQYF.

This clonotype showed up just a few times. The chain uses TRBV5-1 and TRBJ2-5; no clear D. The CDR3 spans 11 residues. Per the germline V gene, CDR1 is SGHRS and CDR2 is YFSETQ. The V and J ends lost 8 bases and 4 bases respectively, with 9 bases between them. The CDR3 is CASREGETQYF. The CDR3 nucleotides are TGCGCCAGTAGGGAAGGAGAGACCCAGTACTTC.

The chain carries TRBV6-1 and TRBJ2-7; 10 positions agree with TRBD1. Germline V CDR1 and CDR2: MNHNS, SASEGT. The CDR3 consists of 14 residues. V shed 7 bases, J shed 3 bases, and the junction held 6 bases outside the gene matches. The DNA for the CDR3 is TGTGCCAGCATGCGGACAGGGGGTGACTACGAGCAGTACTTC. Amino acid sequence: CASMRTGGDYEQYF.

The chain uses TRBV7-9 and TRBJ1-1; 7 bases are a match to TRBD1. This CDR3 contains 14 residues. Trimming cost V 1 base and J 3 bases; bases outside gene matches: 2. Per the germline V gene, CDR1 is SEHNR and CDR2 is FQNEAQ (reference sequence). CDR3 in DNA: TGTGCCAGCAGCTTAGGGACAGGATACACTGAAGCTTTCTTT. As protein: CASSLGTGYTEAFF.

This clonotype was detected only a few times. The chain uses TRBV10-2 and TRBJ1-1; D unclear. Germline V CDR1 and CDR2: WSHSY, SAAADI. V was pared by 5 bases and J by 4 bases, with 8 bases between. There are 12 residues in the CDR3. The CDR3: CASSFQFTEAFF. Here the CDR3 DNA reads TGCGCCAGCAGTTTTCAGTTCACTGAAGCTTTCTTT.